Each of the 23 T cell receptor beta chains below was sequenced from the same sample in a study of blood T cell repertoires in COVID-19. This table comes from immunoSEQ multiplex PCR, and its TCRdb copy is limited to in-frame clones, with some not included. The data contain 130,000 to 150,000 clones, over 75% of them singletons. What was sequenced was PBMCs or T cells enriched from blood (not recorded which). These receptors were obtained from a woman under 40 with acute COVID-19.

V and J are TRBV27 and TRBJ1-4, with D possibly being TRBD1 (6 bases). This CDR3 spans 15 amino acids. V lost 8 bases and J 0 bases, leaving 13 bases between the germline ends. Germline lookup yields CDR1 MNHEY and CDR2 SMNVEV (reference sequence). The CDR3 sequence is CASRQGSATNEKLFF. DNA for the CDR3: TGTGCCAGCCGCCAGGGGAGTGCAACTAATGAAAAACTGTTTTTT. Full variable domain (missing parts from reference TRBV27 and TRBJ1-4): EAQVTQNPRYLITVTGKKLTVTCSQNMNHEYMSWYRQDPGLGLRQIYYSMNVEVTDKGDVPEGYKVSRKEKRNFPLILESPSPNQTSLYFCASRQGSATNEKLFFGSGTQLSVL.

The chain has TRBV4-3 and TRBJ2-5; the match to TRBD2 covers 8 bases. The CDR3 consists of 15 residues. The germline CDR1 and CDR2 sequences are LGHNA and YSLEER. Trimming took 1 base from V and 5 from J; bases not matched to a gene: 6. The CDR3 region is CASSQVGLAGETQYF. As DNA, the CDR3 is TGCGCCAGCAGCCAAGTTGGACTAGCCGGGGAGACCCAGTACTTC.

The gene calls are TRBV6-6 and TRBJ1-2; 9 nucleotides match TRBD1. V lost 6 bases, J lost 8 bases, and 7 bases stayed unmatched. Per germline, CDR1 MNHNY and CDR2 SVGAGI (reference sequence). This CDR3 region has 13 residues. The CDR3 region has the DNA TGTGCCAGCAGCCTACAGGGGGCCGGCGGCTACACCTTC. It specifies CASSLQGAGGYTF.

V and J are TRBV19 and TRBJ1-5, with TRBD1 as a possible D gene (6 bases). The CDR3 is 15 residues long. In germline, CDR1 is LNHDA, CDR2 SQIVND (reference sequence). V was cut by 7 bases and J by 4 bases, with 17 bases left in between. CDR3 nucleotides: TGTGCCAGTAAGATAGGGGGGGCCGTAAATCAGCCCCAGCATTTT. It specifies CASKIGGAVNQPQHF.

This chain connects TRBV12-2 to TRBJ2-7; the D call in the table, TRBD1, was not verified against the DNA. TRBV12-2 is flagged as a pseudogene. The CDR3 runs to 15 residues. The CDR3 DNA reads as TGTGCAAGTCGCCCAGCCAGGGGTAGCGCCTACGAGCAGTACTTC. Its protein is CASRPARGSAYEQYF.

The chain combines TRBV6-5 with TRBJ2-2; 7 positions agree with TRBD1. Looked up from germline, CDR1 is MNHEY and CDR2 is SVGAGI. V was pared by 7 bases and J by 2 bases, with 4 bases of the junction left unmatched. The CDR3 contains 14 residues. The CDR3 loop reads CASTGTENTGELFF. Written as DNA, the CDR3 is TGTGCCAGCACAGGGACAGAAAACACCGGGGAGCTGTTTTTT.

The V and J genes are TRBV2 and TRBJ1-1, with 8 bases lining up with TRBD1. Germline V gene sequence: CDR1 SNHLY, CDR2 FYNNEI. The CDR3 spans 14 residues. The V gene end was trimmed by 3 bases and the J gene end by 4 bases; junction bases not matched to a gene: 4. Written as DNA, the CDR3 is TGTGCCAGCAGTGAGGACAGGGTTATCACTGAAGCTTTCTTT. Protein sequence: CASSEDRVITEAFF.

The chain recombines TRBV7-2 with TRBJ1-2; 9 bases agree with TRBD1. Losses at the gene ends were 1 base for V and 5 bases for J; bases not matched to a gene: 11. The CDR3 is made up of 17 amino acids. Looked up from germline, CDR1 is SGHTA and CDR2 is FQGNSA. The CDR3 region is CASSLVSRTGANYGYTF. CDR3 DNA sequence: TGTGCCAGCAGCTTAGTTAGCCGGACAGGGGCCAATTATGGCTACACCTTC.

This CDR3 reads CASSFSPPGYGYTF. The CDR3 nucleotides read TGTGCCAGTAGTTTCAGCCCGCCGGGGTATGGCTACACCTTC. The chain joins TRBV19 to TRBJ1-2; D gene ambiguous. CDR1 is LNHDA and CDR2 is SQIVND in the germline V gene (reference sequence). The V gene lost 5 bases and the J gene lost 5 bases, with 15 bases spanning the gap. CDR3 length: 14 amino acids.

CDR3 coding DNA: TGTGCCAGCAGTTTCTTAGGAGCGTACAATGAGCAGTTCTTC. Protein product: CASSFLGAYNEQFF. This chain connects TRBV27 to TRBJ2-1; D unclear. CDR3 length: 14 residues. Between the trimmed V and J ends, which lost 3 bases and 4 bases, there was a span of 10 bases. CDR1 is MNHEY, CDR2 SMNVEV, per germline (reference sequence).

This chain connects TRBV2 to TRBJ2-1; D call uncertain. CDR1 and CDR2 (germline): SNHLY, FYNNEI. The V end lost 3 bases, the J end lost 7 bases, and 7 bases lay between the germline ends. The CDR3 is 12 amino acids. This CDR3 is CASSEEQNEQFF. The DNA of the CDR3 is TGTGCCAGCAGTGAGGAGCAAAATGAGCAGTTCTTC.

The V gene is TRBV28, the J gene TRBJ1-1, with D possibly TRBD1 on 6 matching bases. The CDR3 consists of 12 residues. Trimming stripped 7 bases from V and 5 bases from J, with 11 bases between. Germline values: CDR1 MDHEN, CDR2 SYDVKM. The CDR3 spells CASIAQGTEAFF. The CDR3 region has the DNA TGTGCCAGCATCGCCCAGGGGACTGAAGCTTTCTTT.

The chain is built from TRBV28 and TRBJ2-1; TRBD2 is a possible D gene (5 bases). Trimming removed 6 bases at V and 9 bases at J, with 15 bases between. Germline lookup yields CDR1 MDHEN and CDR2 SYDVKM. This CDR3 is built from 13 residues. The CDR3 DNA follows: TGTGCCAGCAGCCTTAGATCTCGGGGTGAGCAGTTCTTC. It translates to CASSLRSRGEQFF.

The chain uses TRBV12-3 or TRBV12-4 and TRBJ1-2; D ambiguous. The CDR3 is 13 residues long. Trimming removed 7 bases at V and 2 bases at J, with 11 bases between. CDR3 amino acids: CASMGSLNYGYTF. The CDR3 coding sequence is TGTGCCAGCATGGGCAGTCTCAACTATGGCTACACCTTC.

Here the CDR3 reads CASRGAGVANEQFF. In DNA form, the CDR3 reads TGTGCCAGCAGGGGTGCGGGAGTGGCCAATGAGCAGTTCTTC. V gene TRBV3-1 (or the pseudogene TRBV3-2) combines with J gene TRBJ2-1; 7 bases agree with TRBD2. V lost 6 bases to trimming and J lost 6 bases; unmatched junction nucleotides: 8. This CDR3 is 14 amino acids long. CDR1 and CDR2 from the germline V gene are LGHDT and YNNKEL (reference sequence).

A single count supports this clone. This chain uses TRBV10-2 with TRBJ2-5; 7 bases line up with TRBD2. This CDR3 has 17 amino acids. From germline, CDR1 is WSHSY and CDR2 SAAADI. V trimming: 0 bases; J trimming: 4 bases; junction bases outside the gene matches: 11. As DNA, the CDR3 is TGCGCCAGCAGTGAGTCCTTCTGGGCGGGAGTACTAGAGACCCAGTACTTC. Translated, it gives CASSESFWAGVLETQYF.

V usage is TRBV27 and J usage is TRBJ2-3, with a possible D match to TRBD2 (6 bases). This CDR3 has 13 amino acids. Germline V gene lookup returns CDR1 MNHEY and CDR2 SMNVEV (reference sequence). V was trimmed by 4 bases and J by 6 bases, leaving 11 bases between them. CDR3 sequence (DNA): TGTGCCAGCAGTTCCTACGGGAGTGATACGCAGTATTTT. Protein product: CASSSYGSDTQYF.

This chain uses TRBV7-8 with TRBJ2-1; maybe TRBD1 (6 bases). V dropped 1 base and J dropped 6 bases, with 22 bases sitting between them. Per the germline V gene, CDR1 is SGHVS and CDR2 is FQNEAQ. The CDR3 loop spans 18 amino acids. The chain's CDR3 is CASSLEGVRGQYSNEQFF. CDR3 DNA: TGTGCCAGCAGCTTAGAGGGGGTCCGTGGACAGTACTCCAATGAGCAGTTCTTC.

In DNA, the CDR3 is TGCGCCAGCAGTACCGGGACTAGCGGCCTCTACGAGCAGTACTTC. The encoded protein is CASSTGTSGLYEQYF. The rearrangement links TRBV4-3 to TRBJ2-7; TRBD2 matches at 11 bases. The germline gives CDR1 LGHNA, CDR2 YSLEER. J gave up 3 bases and V 6 bases, and 7 bases lay outside the gene matches. The CDR3 covers 15 residues.

The chain recombines TRBV27 with TRBJ2-3; 7 bases are a match to TRBD2. J lost 7 bases, V lost 3 bases, and 10 bases had no gene match. Germline CDR1 and CDR2: MNHEY and SMNVEV (reference sequence). This CDR3 region has 15 residues. The CDR3 is CASSFKGREGYTQYF. Written as DNA, the CDR3 is TGTGCCAGCAGTTTTAAGGGCAGGGAGGGTTATACGCAGTATTTT.

The gene calls are TRBV6-2 or TRBV6-3 and TRBJ2-5, with D possibly matching TRBD2 (6 bases). The CDR3 runs to 14 residues. Germline CDR1 and CDR2: MNHEY and SVGEGT. Trimming pared 6 bases from V and 2 bases from J, leaving 13 bases between. The CDR3 sequence is CASSEGLEQETQYF. In nucleotides, the CDR3 is TGTGCCAGCAGCGAGGGACTGGAACAAGAGACCCAGTACTTC.

V and J are TRBV10-3 and TRBJ2-2, with 7 nucleotides matching TRBD2. Per the germline V gene, CDR1 is ENHRY and CDR2 is SYGVKD. After removal of 2 bases from V and 5 bases from J, the junction contained 8 bases not matched to a gene. The CDR3 covers 16 residues. DNA for the CDR3: TGTGCCATCAGTGAGACGTATCGGGGAGGGACCGGGGAGCTGTTTTTT. Amino acid sequence: CAISETYRGGTGELFF.

The chain combines TRBV5-6 with TRBJ1-2, with TRBD1 matching 10 bases. CDR1 and CDR2 (germline): SGHDT, YYEEEE. The CDR3 totals 16 residues. Losses at the gene ends were 2 bases for V and 0 bases for J; bases not matched to a gene: 4. The CDR3 DNA reads TGTGCCAGCAGCTTTTGGGACAGGGGTACTAACTATGGCTACACCTTC. Protein product: CASSFWDRGTNYGYTF.